This TCR beta chain is from a study of T cell responses to AZD1222 COVID-19 vaccine. Study in general: Some second doses came at about 4 weeks and others at about 12 weeks; these were pooled.

This clone was recorded at least ten times. The antigen is unknown. Distinct nucleotide sequences in the sample also encode this CDR3. Unmatched junction bases numbered 12, after V lost 8 bases and J lost 1 base. Germline-derived CDR1 and CDR2 are LNHDA and SQIVND (reference sequence). The CDR3 consists of 16 residues. Libraries were prepared by immunoSEQ multiplex PCR; TCRdb keeps only in-frame clonotypes and omits some of them. The repertoire has around 160,000 clones, roughly 90% of them found once; the top ten carry around 5.2%. Study-level points and caveats: The donor cohort was predominantly white British with a female majority, and clonal diversity may have been underestimated. At 160-218 and 743-854, vaccine-associated CD4 TCRs were dominant, and they spanned spike.

The starting material was peripheral blood, obtained on day 0 of AZD1222 vaccination. The gene calls are TRBV19 and TRBJ2-5, with TRBD2 identical over 8 bases. The TCR was taken from an adult in good health. For the CDR3, the DNA is TGTGCCAGTCGGCTCCGGGGGCGGGGGGCCCAAGAGACCCAGTACTTC. Translation: CASRLRGRGAQETQYF.